This T cell receptor (beta chain) was recovered during a study of tumor and adjacent non-tumor tissue in lung cancer. Study background: The patients, approximately nine men and four to six women, were about 30 to 85 with stage I to III disease. Whole-study results and caveats: In normal lung, the top 100 clones were significantly more dominant than in tumor. Shorter survival was associated with higher TCR diversity in tumors.

The library came from three nested PCR rounds adapted from ARM-PCR protocols. TCRdb analysed the multiplex PCR reads with MiXCR anew, one entry per CDR3 protein. Here the sample spans more than 95,000 distinct CDR3 sequences, about 66% being singletons. Remarks on this clonotype: Its antigen is as yet unknown. One junction end does not reproduce the germline sequence, and a read error may be involved.

Germline V gene lookup returns CDR1 WNHNN and CDR2 SYGVQD (reference sequence). The CDR3 consists of 16 residues. No cell sorting was done before RNA was extracted from the tissue. Sequenced: lung tumor tissue. The rearrangement uses TRBV10-1 and TRBJ2-1; 9 bases are a match to TRBD2. The sequence came from a man between 25 and 39 years old with non-small cell lung cancer. The CDR3 DNA sequence: TGCGCCAGCAGTGAGCGGGCTAGCGGGATCAACAAAGAGCAGTTCTTC. Residues: CASSERASGINKEQFF.